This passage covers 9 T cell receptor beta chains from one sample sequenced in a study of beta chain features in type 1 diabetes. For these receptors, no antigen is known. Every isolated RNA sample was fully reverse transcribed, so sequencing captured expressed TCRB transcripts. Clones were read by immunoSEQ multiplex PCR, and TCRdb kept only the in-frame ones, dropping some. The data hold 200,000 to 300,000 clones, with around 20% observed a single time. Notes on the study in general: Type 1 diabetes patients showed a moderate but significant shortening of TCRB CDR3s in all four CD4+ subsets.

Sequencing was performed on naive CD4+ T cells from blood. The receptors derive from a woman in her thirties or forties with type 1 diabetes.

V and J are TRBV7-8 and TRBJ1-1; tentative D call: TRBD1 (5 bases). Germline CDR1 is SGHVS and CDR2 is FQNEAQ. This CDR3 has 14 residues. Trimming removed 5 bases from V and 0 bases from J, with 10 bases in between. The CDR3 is CASSVDIMNTEAFF. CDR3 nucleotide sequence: TGTGCCAGCAGCGTGGACATAATGAACACTGAAGCTTTCTTT.

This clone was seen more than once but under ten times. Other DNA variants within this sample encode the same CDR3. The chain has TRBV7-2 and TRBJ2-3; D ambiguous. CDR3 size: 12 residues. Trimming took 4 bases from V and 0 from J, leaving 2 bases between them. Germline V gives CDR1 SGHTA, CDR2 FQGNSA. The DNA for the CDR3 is TGTGCCAGCAGCTCTAGCACAGATACGCAGTATTTT. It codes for CASSSSTDTQYF.

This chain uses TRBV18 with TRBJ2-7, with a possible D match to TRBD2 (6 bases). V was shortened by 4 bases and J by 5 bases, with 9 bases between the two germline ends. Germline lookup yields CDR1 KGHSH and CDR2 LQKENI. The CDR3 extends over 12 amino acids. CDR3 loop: CASSLGGDEQYF. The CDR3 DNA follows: TGTGCCAGCTCACTTGGAGGGGACGAGCAGTACTTC.

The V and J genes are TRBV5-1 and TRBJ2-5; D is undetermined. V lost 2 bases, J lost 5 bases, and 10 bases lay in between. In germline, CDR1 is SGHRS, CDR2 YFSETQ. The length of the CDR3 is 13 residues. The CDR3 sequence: CASSFGGRETQYF. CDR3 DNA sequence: TGCGCCAGCAGCTTTGGCGGTCGGGAGACCCAGTACTTC.

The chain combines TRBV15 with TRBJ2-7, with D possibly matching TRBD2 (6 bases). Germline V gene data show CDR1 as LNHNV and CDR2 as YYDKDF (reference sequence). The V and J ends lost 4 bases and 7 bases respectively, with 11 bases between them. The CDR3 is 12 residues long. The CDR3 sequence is CATSNIGGEQYF. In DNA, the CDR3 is TGTGCCACCAGCAACATTGGAGGGGAGCAGTACTTC.

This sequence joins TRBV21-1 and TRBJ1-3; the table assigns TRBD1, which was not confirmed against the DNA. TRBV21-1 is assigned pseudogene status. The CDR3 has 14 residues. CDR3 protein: CARPGDRPGNTIYF. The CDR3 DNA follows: TGTGCCAGGCCAGGAGACAGGCCTGGAAACACCATATATTTT.

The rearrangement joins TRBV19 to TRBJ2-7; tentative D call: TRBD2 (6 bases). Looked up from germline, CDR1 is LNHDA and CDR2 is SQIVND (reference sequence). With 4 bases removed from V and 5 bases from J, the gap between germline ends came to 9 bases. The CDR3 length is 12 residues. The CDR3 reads CASSRGGDEQYF. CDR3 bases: TGTGCCAGTAGTAGGGGCGGGGACGAGCAGTACTTC.

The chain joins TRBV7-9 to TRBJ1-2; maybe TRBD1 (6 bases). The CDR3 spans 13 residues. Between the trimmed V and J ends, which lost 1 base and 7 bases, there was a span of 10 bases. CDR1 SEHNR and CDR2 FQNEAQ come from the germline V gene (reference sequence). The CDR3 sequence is CASSLGQDPGYTF. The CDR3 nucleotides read TGTGCCAGCAGCTTAGGACAGGACCCTGGCTACACCTTC.

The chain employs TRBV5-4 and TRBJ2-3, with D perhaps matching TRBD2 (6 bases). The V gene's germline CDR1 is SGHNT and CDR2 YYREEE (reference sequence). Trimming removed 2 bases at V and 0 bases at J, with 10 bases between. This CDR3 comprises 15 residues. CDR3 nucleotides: TGTGCCAGCAGCTTTAGCGGCTCTAGCACAGATACGCAGTATTTT. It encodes CASSFSGSSTDTQYF. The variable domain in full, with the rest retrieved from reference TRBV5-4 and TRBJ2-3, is ETGVTQSPTHLIKTRGQQVTLRCSSQSGHNTVSWYQQALGQGPQFIFQYYREEENGRGNFPPRFSGLQFPNYSSELNVNALELDDSALYLCASSFSGSSTDTQYFGPGTRLTVL.